The 23 T cell receptor beta chains in this list originate from one sample, sequenced in a study of T cell repertoires in cytomegalovirus infection. Using its own MiXCR run on the reads, TCRdb lists one record per CDR3 protein. The repertoire holds about 740,000 distinct CDR3 sequences, with about 33% as singletons. These TCRs' antigens remain unknown. The sequencing used cultured PBMCs, collected from culture after CMV antigen stimulation. The receptors stem from a human donor in good health (CMV status not recorded). Some clones in this sample may be carry-over from other donors' samples.

This clonotype was seen repeatedly, ten times or more. The V gene is TRBV7-6, the J gene TRBJ1-6, with TRBD1 matching 7 bases. The trim removed 1 base at V and 8 bases at J, leaving 5 bases unmatched. The CDR3 totals 15 residues. CDR1 and CDR2 (germline): SGHVS, FNYEAQ. The chain's CDR3 is CASSLGQGGDSPLHF. DNA for the CDR3: TGTGCCAGCAGCTTAGGACAGGGTGGGGATTCACCCCTCCACTTT.

V usage is TRBV6-5 and J usage is TRBJ2-5, with a possible D match to TRBD2 (8 bases). The CDR3 loop spans 17 amino acids. CDR1 MNHEY and CDR2 SVGAGI come from the germline V gene. Trimming pared 0 bases from V and 5 bases from J, leaving 19 bases between. The CDR3 is CASSYSAGGRGRETQYF. CDR3 nucleotide sequence: TGTGCCAGCAGTTACTCGGCGGGGGGCAGGGGGAGGGAGACCCAGTACTTC.

The V call is TRBV6-6, the J call TRBJ2-3; D uncertain. CDR3 length equals 13 residues. V lost 6 bases and J lost 3, with 10 bases in between. Germline values: CDR1 MNHNY, CDR2 SVGAGI (reference sequence). CDR3 sequence (DNA): TGTGCCAGCAGCGTCCGTAAAACAGATACGCAGTATTTT. This translates into CASSVRKTDTQYF.

This clonotype was picked up a small number of times. This chain joins TRBV20-1 and TRBJ2-5; 8 nucleotides match TRBD2. Germline-derived CDR1 and CDR2 are DFQATT and SNEGSKA (reference sequence). CDR3 size: 14 residues. J gave up 4 bases and V 2 bases, and 6 bases lay outside the gene matches. CDR3 bases: TGCAGTGCTAGACCCGGGACTAGTGTAGAGACCCAGTACTTC. Encoded protein: CSARPGTSVETQYF.

V gene TRBV19 combines with J gene TRBJ2-1; 10 positions match TRBD1. CDR1 and CDR2 from the germline V gene are LNHDA and SQIVND (reference sequence). J was trimmed by 7 bases and V by 6 bases; bases with no gene match: 9. This CDR3 contains 15 residues. The CDR3 is CASRTGQGRLNEQFF. The CDR3 DNA reads TGTGCCAGTAGGACGGGACAGGGGCGCTTAAATGAGCAGTTCTTC.

This clonotype was observed a handful of times. This chain connects TRBV7-2 to TRBJ2-3, with a weak D call TRBD2 (5 bases). With 2 bases removed from V and 0 bases from J, the gap between germline ends came to 12 bases. The V gene's germline CDR1 is SGHTA and CDR2 FQGNSA. CDR3 length: 16 amino acids. The CDR3 sequence is CASSLLVRGSTDTQYF. DNA for the CDR3: TGTGCCAGCAGCTTATTGGTCCGGGGAAGCACAGATACGCAGTATTTT.

This clonotype was counted a single time. This rearrangement joins TRBV7-9 to TRBJ2-7, with 8 positions matching TRBD1. Germline trimming cut 5 bases from V and 5 bases from J; bases unmatched to any gene: 5. The CDR3 runs to 13 residues. Germline V gene lookup returns CDR1 SEHNR and CDR2 FQNEAQ (reference sequence). The CDR3 coding sequence is TGTGCCAGCAGCCGGACAGGGCTCAACGAGCAGTACTTC. Translating gives CASSRTGLNEQYF.

V gene TRBV12-3 or TRBV12-4 combines with J gene TRBJ2-7, with D unresolved. V lost 7 bases, J lost 3 bases, and 10 bases lay in between. This CDR3 comprises 12 residues. CDR3 loop: CASTFADYEQYF. CDR3 in DNA: TGTGCCAGCACCTTCGCAGACTACGAGCAGTACTTC.

The rearrangement links TRBV20-1 to TRBJ2-3, with TRBD2 identical over 13 bases. V gave up 6 bases and J gave up 2 bases; unmatched junction bases: 11. Germline V lookup: CDR1 DFQATT, CDR2 SNEGSKA (reference sequence). This CDR3 has 17 residues. The CDR3: CSALPGLAGRFTDTQYF. The CDR3 nucleotides read TGCAGTGCCCTCCCGGGACTAGCGGGAAGATTCACAGATACGCAGTATTTT.

There are a few counts of this clonotype. The chain is built from TRBV6-5 and TRBJ2-5, with D possibly being TRBD1 (5 bases). CDR3 length: 17 amino acids. Germline values: CDR1 MNHEY, CDR2 SVGAGI. The V and J ends lost 0 bases and 4 bases respectively, with 18 bases between them. The CDR3 region is CASSYSPTAIFPETQYF. The CDR3 nucleotides read TGTGCCAGCAGTTACTCCCCGACAGCTATCTTCCCAGAGACCCAGTACTTC.

The chain links TRBV4-1 to TRBJ2-2, with TRBD2 matching 7 bases. Germline V gene sequence: CDR1 MGHRA, CDR2 YSYEKL. Trimming cost V 4 bases and J 3 bases; bases outside gene matches: 11. The CDR3 runs 17 residues. CDR3 in amino acids: CASSRGYRGEYTGELFF. The CDR3 DNA reads as TGCGCCAGCAGCCGAGGATATCGGGGGGAGTACACCGGGGAGCTGTTTTTT.

The V and J genes are TRBV12-3 or TRBV12-4 and TRBJ1-5; 7 bases line up with TRBD1. The CDR3 is 15 residues long. Trimming at V came to 6 bases and at J to 4 bases, leaving 9 bases not matched to a gene. CDR3 residues: CASSSGGLRNQPQHF. The CDR3 region has the DNA TGTGCCAGCAGCTCAGGGGGATTAAGAAATCAGCCCCAGCATTTT.

The chain recombines TRBV12-3 or TRBV12-4 with TRBJ1-1; 7 positions agree with TRBD1. This CDR3 has 19 residues. With 0 bases clipped from V and 4 bases from J, the junction kept 17 bases outside the gene matches. The CDR3, as DNA: TGTGCCAGCAGTTTAGCAGGGGGCCGGGGCCTCCTTTCGGCCACTGAAGCTTTCTTT. This codes for CASSLAGGRGLLSATEAFF.

This sequence joins TRBV4-1 and TRBJ2-7; possibly TRBD2 for D (5 bases). Germline V CDR1 and CDR2: MGHRA, YSYEKL. The V end lost 3 bases, the J end lost 1 base, and 10 bases lay between the germline ends. The CDR3 totals 14 residues. CDR3 amino acids: CASSQDFSSYEQYF. The CDR3 DNA is TGCGCCAGCAGCCAGGACTTCTCTTCCTACGAGCAGTACTTC.

This clonotype was recorded at least ten times. V and J are TRBV12-3 or TRBV12-4 and TRBJ2-7, with D perhaps TRBD2 (7 bases). The CDR3 is 15 residues long. With 6 bases removed from V and 4 bases from J, the gap between germline ends came to 19 bases. The CDR3 loop is CASSPSQGLLYEQYF. The DNA of the CDR3 is TGTGCCAGCAGCCCGTCACAGGGACTACTTTACGAGCAGTACTTC.

This clonotype was observed a few times. V and J are TRBV27 and TRBJ2-7; 7 bases fit TRBD1. The CDR3 contains 13 residues. CDR1 and CDR2 (germline): MNHEY, SMNVEV (reference sequence). J gave up 5 bases and V 5 bases, and 6 bases lay outside the gene matches. The CDR3 sequence is CASSLGQINEQYF. The CDR3 nucleotides read TGTGCCAGCAGTCTGGGACAGATCAACGAGCAGTACTTC.

This sequence joins TRBV4-1 and TRBJ2-1; 10 positions agree with TRBD2. The germline V gene has CDR1 MGHRA and CDR2 YSYEKL. This CDR3 is 16 amino acids long. V gave up 1 base and J gave up 6 bases; unmatched junction bases: 6. CDR3 loop: CASSQAIAGGPNEQFF. As DNA, the CDR3 is TGCGCCAGCAGCCAAGCCATAGCGGGGGGCCCCAATGAGCAGTTCTTC.

V gene TRBV6-5 combines with J gene TRBJ2-7; D gene uncertain. The CDR3 contains 14 residues. Germline-derived CDR1 and CDR2 are MNHEY and SVGAGI. V was cut by 0 bases and J by 2 bases, with 8 bases left in between. In DNA, the CDR3 is TGTGCCAGCAGTTACTCGGGCAAGCCCTACGAGCAGTACTTC. Amino acid sequence: CASSYSGKPYEQYF.

This clonotype was observed many times. The chain combines TRBV7-6 with TRBJ2-1, with a weak D call TRBD2 (6 bases). Trimming took off 0 bases at V and 9 bases at J, with 12 bases between the two ends. Germline loops: CDR1 SGHVS, CDR2 FNYEAQ. This CDR3 spans 14 amino acids. The CDR3 is CASSLAGEVGEQFF. The CDR3 region has the DNA TGTGCCAGCAGCTTAGCCGGGGAGGTGGGTGAGCAGTTCTTC.

The chain combines TRBV7-9 with TRBJ1-4; the D gene is possibly TRBD1 (5 bases). The CDR3 runs 14 residues. V was cut by 5 bases and J by 8 bases, with 15 bases left in between. In germline, CDR1 is SEHNR, CDR2 FQNEAQ (reference sequence). The CDR3 DNA sequence: TGTGCCAGCAGCCCCGAGGGGTTCCGAGAAAAACTGTTTTTT. This gives the protein CASSPEGFREKLFF.

The V gene is TRBV29-1, the J gene TRBJ2-1, with D perhaps matching TRBD1 or TRBD2 (5 bases each). V was trimmed by 4 bases and J by 8 bases, leaving 15 bases between them. CDR3 length equals 13 residues. Germline CDR1 reads SQVTM; CDR2 reads ANQGSEA. This CDR3 reads CSVGTGAGDEQFF. The CDR3 nucleotides read TGCAGCGTTGGGACCGGGGCTGGCGATGAGCAGTTCTTC.

Only a few counts were recorded for this clonotype. The gene calls are TRBV10-2 and TRBJ2-7; D is uncertain. Germline V gene data show CDR1 as WSHSY and CDR2 as SAAADI. Trimming shortened V by 3 bases and J by 7 bases, and 13 bases separated the two germline ends. The CDR3 has 13 residues. The CDR3 DNA is TGCGCCAGCAGTGACCCTACGAGGCGTGAGCAGTACTTC. This sequence encodes CASSDPTRREQYF.

The V and J genes are TRBV9 and TRBJ2-3; D remains ambiguous. The CDR3 runs 13 residues. V was trimmed by 3 bases and J by 2 bases, leaving 7 bases between them. Looked up from germline, CDR1 is SGDLS and CDR2 is YYNGEE. In DNA, the CDR3 is TGTGCCAGCAGCGCATCTAACACAGATACGCAGTATTTT. Its protein product is CASSASNTDTQYF.